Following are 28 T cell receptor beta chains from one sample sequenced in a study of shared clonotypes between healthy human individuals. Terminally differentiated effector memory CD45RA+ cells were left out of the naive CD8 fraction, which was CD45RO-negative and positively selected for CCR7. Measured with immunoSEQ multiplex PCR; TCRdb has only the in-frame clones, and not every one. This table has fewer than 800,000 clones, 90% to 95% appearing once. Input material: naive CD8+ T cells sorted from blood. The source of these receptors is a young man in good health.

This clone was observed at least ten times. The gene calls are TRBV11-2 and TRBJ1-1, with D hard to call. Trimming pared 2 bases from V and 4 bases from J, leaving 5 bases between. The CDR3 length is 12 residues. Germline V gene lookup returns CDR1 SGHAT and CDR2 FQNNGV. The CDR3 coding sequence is TGTGCCAGCAGCTTATTCTCCACTGAAGCTTTCTTT. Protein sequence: CASSLFSTEAFF.

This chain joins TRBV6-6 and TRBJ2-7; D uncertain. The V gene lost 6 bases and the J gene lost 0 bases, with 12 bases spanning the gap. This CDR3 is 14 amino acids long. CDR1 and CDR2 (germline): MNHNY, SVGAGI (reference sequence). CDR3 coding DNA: TGTGCCAGCAGCCCCCGTGTGAGCTCCTACGAGCAGTACTTC. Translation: CASSPRVSSYEQYF.

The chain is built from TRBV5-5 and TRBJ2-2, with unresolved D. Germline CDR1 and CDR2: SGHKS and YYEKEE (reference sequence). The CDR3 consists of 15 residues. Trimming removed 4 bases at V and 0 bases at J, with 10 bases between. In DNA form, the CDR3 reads TGTGCCAGCAGCCCCTGGAGCGCGAACACCGGGGAGCTGTTTTTT. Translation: CASSPWSANTGELFF.

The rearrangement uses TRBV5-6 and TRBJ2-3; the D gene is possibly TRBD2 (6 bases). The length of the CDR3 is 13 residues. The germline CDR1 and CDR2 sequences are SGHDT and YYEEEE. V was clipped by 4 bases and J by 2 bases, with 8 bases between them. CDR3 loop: CASSAGNTDTQYF. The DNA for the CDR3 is TGTGCCAGCAGCGCGGGAAACACAGATACGCAGTATTTT.

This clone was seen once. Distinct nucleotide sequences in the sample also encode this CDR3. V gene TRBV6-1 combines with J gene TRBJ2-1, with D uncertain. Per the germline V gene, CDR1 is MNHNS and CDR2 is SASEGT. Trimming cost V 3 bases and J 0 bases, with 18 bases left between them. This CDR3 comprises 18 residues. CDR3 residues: CASSELGITIDSYNEQFF. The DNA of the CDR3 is TGTGCCAGCAGTGAGCTTGGCATTACCATCGACTCCTACAATGAGCAGTTCTTC.

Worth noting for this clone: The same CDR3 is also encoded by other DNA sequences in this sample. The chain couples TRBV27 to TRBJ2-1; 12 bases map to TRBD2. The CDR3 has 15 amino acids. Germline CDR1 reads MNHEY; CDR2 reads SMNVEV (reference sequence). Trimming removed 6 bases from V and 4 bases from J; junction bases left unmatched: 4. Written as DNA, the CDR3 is TGTGCCAGCAGCCGTGGACTAGCGGGATACAATGAGCAGTTCTTC. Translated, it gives CASSRGLAGYNEQFF.

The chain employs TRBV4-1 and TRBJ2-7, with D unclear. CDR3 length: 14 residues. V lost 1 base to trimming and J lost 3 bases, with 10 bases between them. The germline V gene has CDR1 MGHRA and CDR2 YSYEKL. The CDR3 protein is CASSQVGPNYEQYF. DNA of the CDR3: TGCGCCAGCAGCCAAGTAGGGCCTAACTACGAGCAGTACTTC.

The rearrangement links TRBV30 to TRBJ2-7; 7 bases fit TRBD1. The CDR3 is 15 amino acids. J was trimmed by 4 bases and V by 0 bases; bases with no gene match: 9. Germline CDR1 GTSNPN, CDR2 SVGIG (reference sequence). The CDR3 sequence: CAWSVKGATFYEQYF. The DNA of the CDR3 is TGTGCCTGGAGTGTAAAGGGGGCGACCTTTTACGAGCAGTACTTC.

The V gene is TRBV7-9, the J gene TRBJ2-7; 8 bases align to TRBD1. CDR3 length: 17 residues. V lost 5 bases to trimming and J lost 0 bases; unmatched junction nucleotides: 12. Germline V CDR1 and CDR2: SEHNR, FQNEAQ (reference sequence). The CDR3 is CASSPRQGRSPSYEQYF. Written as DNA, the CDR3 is TGTGCCAGCAGCCCTAGACAGGGGCGCTCACCCTCCTACGAGCAGTACTTC.

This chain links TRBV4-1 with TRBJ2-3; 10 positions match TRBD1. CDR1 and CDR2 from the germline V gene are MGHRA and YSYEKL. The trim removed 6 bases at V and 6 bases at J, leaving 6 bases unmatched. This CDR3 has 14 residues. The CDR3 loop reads CASRPGQGFDTQYF. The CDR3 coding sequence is TGCGCCAGCAGGCCGGGACAGGGGTTTGATACGCAGTATTTT.

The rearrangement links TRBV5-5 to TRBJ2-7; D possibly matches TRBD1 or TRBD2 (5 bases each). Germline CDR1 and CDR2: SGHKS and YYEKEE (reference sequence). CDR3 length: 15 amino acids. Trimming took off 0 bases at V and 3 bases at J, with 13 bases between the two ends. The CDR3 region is CASSLVGGQGYEQYF. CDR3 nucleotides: TGTGCCAGCAGCTTGGTAGGCGGGCAGGGCTACGAGCAGTACTTC. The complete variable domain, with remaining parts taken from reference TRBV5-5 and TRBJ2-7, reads DAGVTQSPTHLIKTRGQQVTLRCSPISGHKSVSWYQQVLGQGPQFIFQYYEKEERGRGNFPDRFSARQFPNYSSELNVNALLLGDSALYLCASSLVGGQGYEQYFGPGTRLTVT.

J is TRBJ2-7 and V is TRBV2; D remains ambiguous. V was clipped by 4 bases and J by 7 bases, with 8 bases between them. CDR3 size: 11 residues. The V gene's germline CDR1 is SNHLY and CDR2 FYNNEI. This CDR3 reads CASSAGQEQYF. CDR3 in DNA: TGTGCCAGCAGTGCAGGTCAAGAGCAGTACTTC.

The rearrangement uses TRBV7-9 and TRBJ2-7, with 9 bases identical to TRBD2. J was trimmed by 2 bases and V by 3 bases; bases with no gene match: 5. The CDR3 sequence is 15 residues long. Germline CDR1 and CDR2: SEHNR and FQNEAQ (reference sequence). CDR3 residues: CASSLNSGSPYEQYF. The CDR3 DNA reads TGTGCCAGCAGCTTGAATAGCGGGAGTCCCTACGAGCAGTACTTC. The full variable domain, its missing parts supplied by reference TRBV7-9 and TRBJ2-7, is DTGVSQNPRHKITKRGQNVTFRCDPISEHNRLYWYRQTLGQGPEFLTYFQNEAQLEKSRLLSDRFSAERPKGSFSTLEIQRTEQGDSAMYLCASSLNSGSPYEQYFGPGTRLTVT.

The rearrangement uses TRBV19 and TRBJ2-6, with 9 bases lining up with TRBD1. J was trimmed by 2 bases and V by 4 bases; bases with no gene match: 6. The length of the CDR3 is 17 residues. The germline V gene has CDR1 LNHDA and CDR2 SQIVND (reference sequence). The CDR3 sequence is CASSTGQGYPGANVLTF. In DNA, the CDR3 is TGTGCCAGTAGTACAGGACAGGGGTATCCTGGGGCCAACGTCCTGACTTTC. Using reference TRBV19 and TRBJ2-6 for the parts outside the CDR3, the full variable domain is DGGITQSPKYLFRKEGQNVTLSCEQNLNHDAMYWYRQDPGQGLRLIYYSQIVNDFQKGDIAEGYSVSREKKESFPLTVTSAQKNPTAFYLCASSTGQGYPGANVLTFGAGSRLTVL.

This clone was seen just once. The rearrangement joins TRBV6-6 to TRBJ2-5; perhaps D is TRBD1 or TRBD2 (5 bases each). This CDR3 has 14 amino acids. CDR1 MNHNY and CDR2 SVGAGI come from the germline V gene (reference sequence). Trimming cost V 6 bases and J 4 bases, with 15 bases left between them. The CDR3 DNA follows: TGTGCCAGCAGCCCTCTTGGGGGAGTAGAGACCCAGTACTTC. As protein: CASSPLGGVETQYF.

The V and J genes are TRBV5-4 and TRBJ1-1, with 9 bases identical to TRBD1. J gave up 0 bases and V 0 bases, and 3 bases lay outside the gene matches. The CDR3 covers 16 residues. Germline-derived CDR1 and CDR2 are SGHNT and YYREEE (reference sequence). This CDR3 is CASSLGGQGLNTEAFF. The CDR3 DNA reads TGTGCCAGCAGCTTGGGGGGACAGGGACTGAACACTGAAGCTTTCTTT.

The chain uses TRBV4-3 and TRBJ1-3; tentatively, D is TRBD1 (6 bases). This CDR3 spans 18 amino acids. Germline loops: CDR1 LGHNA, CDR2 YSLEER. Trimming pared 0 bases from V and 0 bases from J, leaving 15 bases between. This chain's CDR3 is CASSQDPQTGFSGNTIYF. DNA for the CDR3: TGCGCCAGCAGCCAAGACCCACAAACAGGGTTCTCTGGAAACACCATATATTTT.

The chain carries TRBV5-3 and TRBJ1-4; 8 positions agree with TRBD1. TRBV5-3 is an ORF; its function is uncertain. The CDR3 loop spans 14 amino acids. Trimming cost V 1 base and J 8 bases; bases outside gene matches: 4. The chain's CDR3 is CARSLRTGSEKLFF. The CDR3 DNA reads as TGTGCCAGAAGCTTGCGGACAGGGAGCGAAAAACTGTTTTTT.

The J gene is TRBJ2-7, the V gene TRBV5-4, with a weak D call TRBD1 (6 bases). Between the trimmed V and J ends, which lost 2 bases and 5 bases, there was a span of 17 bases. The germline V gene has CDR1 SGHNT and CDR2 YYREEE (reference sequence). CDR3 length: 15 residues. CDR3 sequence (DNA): TGTGCCAGCAGCTTTGGGGCTAGGGGGTCGGACGAGCAGTACTTC. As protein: CASSFGARGSDEQYF.

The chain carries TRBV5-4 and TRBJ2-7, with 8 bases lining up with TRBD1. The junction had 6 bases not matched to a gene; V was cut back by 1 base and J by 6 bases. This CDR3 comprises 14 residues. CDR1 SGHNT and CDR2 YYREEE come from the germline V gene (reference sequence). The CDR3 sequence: CASSLNRGRTEQYF. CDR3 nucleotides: TGTGCCAGCAGCTTGAACAGGGGGAGGACCGAGCAGTACTTC.

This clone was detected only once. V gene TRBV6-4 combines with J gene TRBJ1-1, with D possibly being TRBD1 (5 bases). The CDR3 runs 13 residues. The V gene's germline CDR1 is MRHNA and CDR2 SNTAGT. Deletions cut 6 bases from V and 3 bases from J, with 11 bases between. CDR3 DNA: TGTGCCAGCAGCGATGACAGAGACACTGAAGCTTTCTTT. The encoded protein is CASSDDRDTEAFF.

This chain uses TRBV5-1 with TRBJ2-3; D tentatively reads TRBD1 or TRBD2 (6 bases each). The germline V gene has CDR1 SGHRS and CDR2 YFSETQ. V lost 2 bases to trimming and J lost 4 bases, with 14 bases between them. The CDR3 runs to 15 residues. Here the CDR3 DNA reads TGCGCCAGCAGCTTAGGGGGAGGCTTGGCAGATACGCAGTATTTT. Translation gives CASSLGGGLADTQYF.

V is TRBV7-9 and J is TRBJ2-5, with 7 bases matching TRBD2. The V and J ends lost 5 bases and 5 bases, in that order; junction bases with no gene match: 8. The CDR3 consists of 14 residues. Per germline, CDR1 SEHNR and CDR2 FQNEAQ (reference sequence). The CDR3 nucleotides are TGTGCCAGCAGCGGGAGGGGTGTATGGGAGACCCAGTACTTC. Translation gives CASSGRGVWETQYF.

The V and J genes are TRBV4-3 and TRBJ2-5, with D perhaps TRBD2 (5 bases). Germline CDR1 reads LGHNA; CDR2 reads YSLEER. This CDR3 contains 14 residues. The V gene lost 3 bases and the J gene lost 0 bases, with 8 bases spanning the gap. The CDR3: CASSHWRYQETQYF. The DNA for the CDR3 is TGCGCCAGCAGCCATTGGAGGTACCAAGAGACCCAGTACTTC.

CDR3 residues: CASSQDGLAGYTDTQYF. The CDR3 DNA is TGCGCCAGCAGCCAAGATGGTCTAGCGGGCTACACAGATACGCAGTATTTT. J is TRBJ2-3 and V is TRBV4-3; 8 nucleotides line up with TRBD2. V shed 0 bases, J shed 2 bases, and the junction held 7 bases outside the gene matches. Germline V gene data show CDR1 as LGHNA and CDR2 as YSLEER. The CDR3 spans 17 residues.

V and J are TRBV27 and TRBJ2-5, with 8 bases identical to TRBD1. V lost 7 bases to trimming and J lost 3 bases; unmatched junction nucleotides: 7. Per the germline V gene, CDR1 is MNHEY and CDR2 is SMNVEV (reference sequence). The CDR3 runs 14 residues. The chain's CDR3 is CASTHRGEEETQYF. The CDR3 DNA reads TGTGCCAGCACCCACAGGGGGGAGGAAGAGACCCAGTACTTC.

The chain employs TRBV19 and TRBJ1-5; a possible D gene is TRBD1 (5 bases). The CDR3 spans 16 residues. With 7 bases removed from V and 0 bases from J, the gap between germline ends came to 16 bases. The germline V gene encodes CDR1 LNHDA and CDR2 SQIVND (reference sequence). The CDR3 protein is CASKGRAPDSNQPQHF. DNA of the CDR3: TGTGCCAGTAAGGGACGGGCCCCCGATAGCAATCAGCCCCAGCATTTT.

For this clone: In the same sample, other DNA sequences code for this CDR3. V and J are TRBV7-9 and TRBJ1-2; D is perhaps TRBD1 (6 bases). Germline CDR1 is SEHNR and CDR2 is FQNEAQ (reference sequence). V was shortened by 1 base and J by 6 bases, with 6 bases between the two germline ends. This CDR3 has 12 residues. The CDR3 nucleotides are TGTGCCAGCAGCTTAGACAGGGATGGCTACACCTTC. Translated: CASSLDRDGYTF.